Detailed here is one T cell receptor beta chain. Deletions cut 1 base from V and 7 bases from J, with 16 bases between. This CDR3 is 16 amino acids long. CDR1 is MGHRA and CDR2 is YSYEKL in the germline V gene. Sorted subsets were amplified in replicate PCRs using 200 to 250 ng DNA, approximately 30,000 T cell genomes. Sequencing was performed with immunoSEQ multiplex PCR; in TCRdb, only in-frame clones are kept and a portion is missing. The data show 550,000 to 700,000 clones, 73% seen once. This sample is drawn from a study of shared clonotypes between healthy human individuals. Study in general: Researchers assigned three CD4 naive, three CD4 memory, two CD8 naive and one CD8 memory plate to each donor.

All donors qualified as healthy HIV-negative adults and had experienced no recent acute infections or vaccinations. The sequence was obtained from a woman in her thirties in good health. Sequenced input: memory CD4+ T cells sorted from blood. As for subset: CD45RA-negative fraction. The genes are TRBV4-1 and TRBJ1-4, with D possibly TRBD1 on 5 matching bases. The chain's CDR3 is CASSQGGGLKGEKLFF. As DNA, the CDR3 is TGCGCCAGCAGCCAAGGGGGGGGACTTAAGGGTGAAAAACTGTTTTTT.